These 24 T cell receptor beta chains originate from one sample sequenced in a study of spatial heterogeneity in lung cancer. Study findings and constraints: Tracking of tumor mutation counts was seen in expanded intratumoral alpha and beta TCR counts.

TCRdb used MiXCR to reprocess the 5' RACE reads, holding one entry per CDR3 protein. The sample has roughly 2,500 distinct CDR3 sequences; 15% to 19% are singletons. As to time point: sample taken at primary tumor resection. Antigens for these TCRs are unknown. The sequenced sample was lung tumor tissue, obtained at surgery. These TCRs come from a female donor with early-stage non-small cell lung cancer.

The chain uses TRBV10-3 and TRBJ2-1, with D tentatively TRBD1 (5 bases). Trimming left V 5 bases short and J 1 base short, with 15 bases between. Germline V gene data show CDR1 as ENHRY and CDR2 as SYGVKD. The CDR3 is made up of 16 amino acids. The CDR3 protein is CAISQSTVISYNEQFF. As DNA, the CDR3 is TGTGCCATCAGTCAATCGACAGTGATTTCCTACAATGAGCAGTTCTTC.

The rearrangement links TRBV24-1 to TRBJ1-1, with TRBD1 as a possible D gene (5 bases). V shed 5 bases and J shed 3 bases, with 15 bases lying between them. The CDR3 length is 15 residues. Germline values: CDR1 KGHDR, CDR2 SFDVKD. As DNA, the CDR3 is TGTGCCACCAGTGGGGCCGGGGCGAGTGACACTGAAGCTTTCTTT. It yields the protein CATSGAGASDTEAFF.

This clonotype counts as medium-sized. The V call is TRBV11-2, the J call TRBJ1-5; 9 bases match TRBD1. The CDR3 totals 16 residues. V dropped 5 bases and J dropped 7; count of bases not matched to a gene: 12. In germline, CDR1 is SGHAT, CDR2 FQNNGV. The chain's CDR3 is CASSRGSTGGGQPQHF. CDR3 nucleotides: TGTGCCAGCAGCAGAGGGTCCACAGGGGGCGGACAGCCCCAGCATTTT.

Judged by abundance, this clonotype is large. This rearrangement joins TRBV24-1 to TRBJ2-2; D ambiguous. Per germline, CDR1 KGHDR and CDR2 SFDVKD. The CDR3 has 13 amino acids. Trimming took off 3 bases at V and 3 bases at J, with 4 bases between the two ends. The CDR3 reads CATSDEHTGELFF. In DNA form, the CDR3 reads TGTGCCACCAGTGATGAGCACACCGGGGAGCTGTTTTTT.

This clonotype is labeled medium-sized. The gene calls are TRBV7-6 and TRBJ1-1; D is possibly TRBD1 (5 bases). Germline CDR1 reads SGHVS; CDR2 reads FNYEAQ. The CDR3 loop spans 15 amino acids. The V end lost 2 bases, the J end lost 6 bases, and 16 bases lay between the germline ends. In DNA form, the CDR3 reads TGTGCCAGCAGCTTACTTGTGGGGGGTCGGCCTGAAGCTTTCTTT. Translated, it gives CASSLLVGGRPEAFF.

This clonotype is classed as medium-sized (0.01 to 0.1%). This chain links TRBV6-4 with TRBJ2-3; 9 bases map to TRBD1. CDR1 is MRHNA, CDR2 SNTAGT, per germline. The CDR3 contains 16 residues. The J segment lost 2 bases and the V segment lost 4 bases, leaving 7 bases of the junction unmatched. The CDR3: CASSAGTGSPTDTQYF. Written as DNA, the CDR3 is TGTGCCAGCAGTGCCGGGACAGGGTCCCCCACAGATACGCAGTATTTT.

By its share, this clonotype is medium-sized. The V gene is TRBV6-2 or TRBV6-3, the J gene TRBJ2-7; D unresolved. The CDR3 contains 14 residues. Germline assignment: CDR1 MNHEY and CDR2 SVGEGT. The V gene lost 6 bases and the J gene lost 2 bases, with 14 bases spanning the gap. In DNA, the CDR3 is TGTGCCAGCAGAAATAGCCGACAAGCCTACGAGCAGTACTTC. Translated, it gives CASRNSRQAYEQYF.

This clonotype was seen ten or more times. The junction departs from the called germline gene at one end, perhaps through a read error. The rearrangement joins TRBV7-9 to TRBJ2-1; D may correspond to TRBD1 or TRBD2 (6 bases each). CDR1 SEHNR and CDR2 FQNEAQ come from the germline V gene (reference sequence). There are 14 residues in the CDR3. CDR3 sequence (DNA): TGTGCCAGCAGCCCCGGGGGCTCCGACAATGAGCAGTTCTTC. It encodes CASSPGGSDNEQFF.

This clonotype was picked up many times. This CDR3 reads CASSVRGGGPQHF. CDR3 bases: TGTGCCAGCAGCGTCCGGGGAGGGGGGCCCCAGCATTTT. The rearrangement uses TRBV9 and TRBJ1-5, with D maybe TRBD1 (6 bases). This CDR3 is 13 amino acids long. Between the trimmed V and J ends, which lost 2 bases and 9 bases, there was a span of 12 bases. Germline CDR1 SGDLS, CDR2 YYNGEE. Combining the CDR3 with reference TRBV9 and TRBJ1-5 gives the whole variable domain DSGVTQTPKHLITATGQRVTLRCSPRSGDLSVYWYQQSLDQGLQFLIQYYNGEERAKGNILERFSAQQFPDLHSELNLSSLELGDSALYFCASSVRGGGPQHFGDGTRLSIL.

By its share, this clonotype is medium-sized. The chain carries TRBV28 and TRBJ2-7; TRBD1 aligns across 9 bases. The V segment lost 2 bases and the J segment 0 bases; nucleotides outside the gene matches: 8. The CDR3 spans 17 residues. Germline CDR1 is MDHEN and CDR2 is SYDVKM. As DNA, the CDR3 is TGTGCCAGCAGTTTAAACCTAGGGACAGGGACCTCCTACGAGCAGTACTTC. Residues: CASSLNLGTGTSYEQYF.

V is TRBV6-5 and J is TRBJ2-1; D not certain. Germline V gene data show CDR1 as MNHEY and CDR2 as SVGAGI. Trimming took 3 bases from V and 5 from J, leaving 20 bases between them. The CDR3 covers 17 residues. The CDR3 loop is CASSYLGWGTLNNEQFF. In nucleotides, the CDR3 is TGTGCCAGCAGTTATCTGGGTTGGGGAACCCTAAACAATGAGCAGTTCTTC.

By its share, this clonotype is medium-sized. The rearrangement uses TRBV6-5 and TRBJ1-4, with D possibly being TRBD1 (6 bases). The germline V gene encodes CDR1 MNHEY and CDR2 SVGAGI. The CDR3 is 16 residues long. V gave up 5 bases and J gave up 0 bases, with 13 bases separating them. The chain's CDR3 is CASSRTEKTTNEKLFF. CDR3 nucleotide sequence: TGTGCCAGCAGTAGGACAGAAAAGACAACTAATGAAAAACTGTTTTTT.

By frequency in the sample, this clonotype is medium-sized. The chain links TRBV20-1 to TRBJ2-7; 8 bases agree with TRBD2. The CDR3 length is 14 residues. V gave up 1 base and J gave up 7 bases; unmatched junction bases: 9. The V gene's germline CDR1 is DFQATT and CDR2 SNEGSKA (reference sequence). The CDR3 DNA is TGCAGTGCTAGAGTGCCCCTTCGACTAGCGGAGCAGTACTTC. Amino acid sequence: CSARVPLRLAEQYF.

This clonotype has at least ten counts. This chain uses TRBV5-1 with TRBJ1-2; maybe TRBD1 (6 bases). Germline V gene lookup returns CDR1 SGHRS and CDR2 YFSETQ. V lost 0 bases and J lost 2, with 8 bases in between. The CDR3 sequence is 14 residues long. The CDR3 spells CASSLGRGNYGYTF. Here the CDR3 DNA reads TGCGCCAGCAGCTTGGGCAGGGGAAACTATGGCTACACCTTC.

This clonotype came up many times. The chain couples TRBV6-1 to TRBJ1-5; D is uncertain. Trimming shortened V by 9 bases and J by 6 bases, and 15 bases separated the two germline ends. Germline CDR1 MNHNS, CDR2 SASEGT. The CDR3 sequence is 13 residues long. As DNA, the CDR3 is TGTGCCAGTGAGGACTCTGATATTCAGCCCCAGCATTTT. Translating gives CASEDSDIQPQHF.

This clonotype is deemed medium-sized (0.01 to 0.1%). The V gene is TRBV24-1, the J gene TRBJ2-3, with 7 bases lining up with TRBD2. The junction had 2 bases not matched to a gene; V was cut back by 4 bases and J by 2 bases. Germline CDR1 KGHDR, CDR2 SFDVKD. CDR3 size: 14 residues. As DNA, the CDR3 is TGTGCCACCAGTGAAAGCGGGATCACAGATACGCAGTATTTT. Its protein product is CATSESGITDTQYF.

This clonotype is termed medium-sized. J is TRBJ2-7 and V is TRBV7-6; 8 bases are a match to TRBD1. V trimming: 6 bases; J trimming: 5 bases; junction bases outside the gene matches: 12. The length of the CDR3 is 15 residues. Germline V CDR1 and CDR2: SGHVS, FNYEAQ. The CDR3 protein is CASSSVGQGRDEQYF. The CDR3 nucleotides are TGTGCCAGCAGTTCCGTCGGACAGGGACGCGACGAGCAGTACTTC.

In its sample, this clonotype ranks as medium-sized. The V and J genes are TRBV4-2 and TRBJ2-3; the match to TRBD2 covers 9 bases. This CDR3 has 16 amino acids. The germline gives CDR1 LGHNA, CDR2 YNFKEQ. The V segment lost 0 bases and the J segment 4 bases; nucleotides outside the gene matches: 5. The chain's CDR3 is CASSQDLAGGADTQYF. The CDR3 coding sequence is TGTGCCAGCAGCCAAGATCTTGCGGGGGGGGCAGATACGCAGTATTTT.

Judged by abundance, this clonotype is medium-sized. The gene calls are TRBV5-6 and TRBJ1-5, with D perhaps matching TRBD1 (5 bases). The CDR3 runs to 18 residues. Germline CDR1 is SGHDT and CDR2 is YYEEEE. Trimming took off 4 bases at V and 5 bases at J, with 25 bases between the two ends. The CDR3: CASSRLAGASQGDQPQHF. DNA of the CDR3: TGTGCCAGCAGCCGGCTCGCGGGAGCCTCCCAGGGTGATCAGCCCCAGCATTTT.

By share, this clonotype ranks as large. V and J are TRBV11-1 and TRBJ1-6, with TRBD1 identical over 7 bases. This CDR3 has 14 amino acids. V lost 2 bases and J lost 7; bases outside the gene matches: 2. Per germline, CDR1 SGHAT and CDR2 FQDESV (reference sequence). The CDR3: CASSLRDSNSPLHF. DNA for the CDR3: TGTGCCAGCAGCTTAAGGGACAGCAATTCACCCCTCCACTTT.

This clonotype is classed as medium-sized (0.01 to 0.1%). The V gene is TRBV30, the J gene TRBJ1-3; TRBD1 might be the D (6 bases). Germline CDR1 GTSNPN, CDR2 SVGIG (reference sequence). The CDR3 covers 15 residues. Trimming removed 0 bases from V and 2 bases from J, with 11 bases in between. The CDR3 loop reads CAWSVSRGAGNTIYF. The CDR3 bases are TGTGCCTGGAGTGTAAGCAGGGGCGCTGGAAACACCATATATTTT.

This clonotype was counted ten times or more. The CDR3 region has the DNA TGTGCCTGGAACCTGGGTTTTAGCAATCAGCCCCAGCATTTT. Amino acid sequence: CAWNLGFSNQPQHF. The rearrangement joins TRBV30 to TRBJ1-5; no reliable D call. V shed 4 bases and J shed 0 bases, with 10 bases lying between them. The CDR3 is 14 amino acids. Germline V gene data show CDR1 as GTSNPN and CDR2 as SVGIG (reference sequence). Variable domain in full (rest from reference TRBV30 and TRBJ1-5): SQTIHQWPATLVQPVGSPLSLECTVEGTSNPNLYWYRQAAGRGLQLLFYSVGIGQISSEVPQNLSASRPQDRQFILSSKKLLLSDSGFYLCAWNLGFSNQPQHFGDGTRLSIL.

This clonotype is categorized as medium-sized (0.01 to 0.1%). The gene calls are TRBV29-1 and TRBJ2-3; D unresolved. Germline CDR1 reads SQVTM; CDR2 reads ANQGSEA. The V end lost 5 bases, the J end lost 2 bases, and 11 bases lay between the germline ends. The CDR3 length is 13 residues. The DNA of the CDR3 is TGCAGCGTTACCGCCGACCTCACAGATACGCAGTATTTT. It specifies CSVTADLTDTQYF.

This clonotype was counted at least ten times. The rearrangement links TRBV28 to TRBJ1-1; D is possibly TRBD1 (5 bases). Germline CDR1 and CDR2: MDHEN and SYDVKM. V gave up 11 bases and J gave up 2 bases, with 18 bases separating them. CDR3 length: 14 residues. CDR3 sequence (DNA): TGTGCCTGCATCAATGGGGGGGGAAACACTGAAGCTTTCTTT. Translation: CACINGGGNTEAFF.